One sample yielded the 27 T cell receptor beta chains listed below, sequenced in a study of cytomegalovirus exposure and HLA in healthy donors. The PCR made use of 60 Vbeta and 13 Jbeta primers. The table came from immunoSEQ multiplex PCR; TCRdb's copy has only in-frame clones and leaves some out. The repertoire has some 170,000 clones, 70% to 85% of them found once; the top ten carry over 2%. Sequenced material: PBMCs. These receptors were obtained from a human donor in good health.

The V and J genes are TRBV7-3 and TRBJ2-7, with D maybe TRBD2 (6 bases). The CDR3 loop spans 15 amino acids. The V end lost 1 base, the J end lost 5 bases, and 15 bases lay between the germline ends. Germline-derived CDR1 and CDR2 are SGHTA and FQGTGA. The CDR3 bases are TGTGCCAGCAGCTTAATTGGGGGGTCTGGGGACGAGCAGTACTTC. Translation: CASSLIGGSGDEQYF.

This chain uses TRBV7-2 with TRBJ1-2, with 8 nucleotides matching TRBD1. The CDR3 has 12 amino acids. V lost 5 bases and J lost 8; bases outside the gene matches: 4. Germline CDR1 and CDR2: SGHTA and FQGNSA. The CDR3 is CASSPTGVGYTF. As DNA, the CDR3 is TGTGCCAGCAGCCCGACAGGGGTCGGCTACACCTTC.

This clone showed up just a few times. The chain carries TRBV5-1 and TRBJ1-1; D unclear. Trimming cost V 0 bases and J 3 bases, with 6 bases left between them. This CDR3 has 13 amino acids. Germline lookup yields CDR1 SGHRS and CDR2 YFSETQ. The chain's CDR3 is CASSLASDTEAFF. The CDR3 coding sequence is TGCGCCAGCAGCTTGGCTTCGGACACTGAAGCTTTCTTT.

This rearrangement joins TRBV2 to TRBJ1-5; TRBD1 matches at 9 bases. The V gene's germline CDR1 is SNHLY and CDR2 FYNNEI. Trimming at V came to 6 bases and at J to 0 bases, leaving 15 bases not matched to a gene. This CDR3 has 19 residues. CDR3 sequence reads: CASSQIDRGGLYSNQPQHF. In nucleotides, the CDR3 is TGTGCCAGCAGCCAAATTGACAGGGGGGGCCTTTATAGCAATCAGCCCCAGCATTTT.

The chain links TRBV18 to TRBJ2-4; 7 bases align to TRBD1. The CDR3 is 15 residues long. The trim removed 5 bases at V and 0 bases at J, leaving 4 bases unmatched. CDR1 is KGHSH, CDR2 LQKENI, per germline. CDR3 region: CASSSTGVAKNIQYF. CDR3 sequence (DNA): TGTGCCAGCTCATCCACAGGGGTAGCCAAAAACATTCAGTACTTC.

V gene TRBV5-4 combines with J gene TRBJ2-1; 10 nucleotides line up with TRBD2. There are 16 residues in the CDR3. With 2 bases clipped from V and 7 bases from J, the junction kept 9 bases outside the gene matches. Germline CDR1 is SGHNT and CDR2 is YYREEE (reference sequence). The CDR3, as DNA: TGTGCCAGCAGCTTTATGGGATCTAGCGGGGGTAATGAGCAGTTCTTC. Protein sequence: CASSFMGSSGGNEQFF.

CDR3 protein: CASMQTGWQPQHF. The CDR3 bases are TGTGCCAGTATGCAGACAGGCTGGCAGCCCCAGCATTTT. This chain links TRBV19 with TRBJ1-5; D is possibly TRBD1 (6 bases). V was shortened by 7 bases and J by 7 bases, with 14 bases between the two germline ends. Per the germline V gene, CDR1 is LNHDA and CDR2 is SQIVND (reference sequence). The CDR3 is 13 residues long.

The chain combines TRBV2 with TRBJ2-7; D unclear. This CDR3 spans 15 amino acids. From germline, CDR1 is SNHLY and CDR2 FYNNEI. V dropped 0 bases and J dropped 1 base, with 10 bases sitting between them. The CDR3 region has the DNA TGTGCCAGCAGTGAAGCGCTGCGACAATCCTACGAGCAGTACTTC. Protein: CASSEALRQSYEQYF.

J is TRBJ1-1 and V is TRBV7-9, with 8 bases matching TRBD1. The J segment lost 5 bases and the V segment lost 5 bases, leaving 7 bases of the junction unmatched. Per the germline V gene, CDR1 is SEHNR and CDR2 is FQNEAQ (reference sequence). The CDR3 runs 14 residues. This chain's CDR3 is CASSEDREVTEAFF. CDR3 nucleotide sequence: TGTGCCAGCAGCGAGGACAGGGAGGTGACTGAAGCTTTCTTT.

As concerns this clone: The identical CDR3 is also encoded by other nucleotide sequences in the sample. CDR3 sequence reads: CASSLDGNYGYTF. The CDR3 coding sequence is TGTGCCAGCAGCCTCGACGGGAACTATGGCTACACCTTC. V gene TRBV5-4 combines with J gene TRBJ1-2; no reliable D call. Germline CDR1 is SGHNT and CDR2 is YYREEE (reference sequence). The V gene lost 4 bases and the J gene lost 2 bases, with 9 bases spanning the gap. The length of the CDR3 is 13 residues.

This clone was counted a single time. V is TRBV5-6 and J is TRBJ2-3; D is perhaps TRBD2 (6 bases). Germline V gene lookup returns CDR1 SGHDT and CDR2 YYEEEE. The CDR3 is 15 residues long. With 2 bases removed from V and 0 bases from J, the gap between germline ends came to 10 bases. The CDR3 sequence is CASSLGLLSTDTQYF. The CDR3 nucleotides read TGTGCCAGCAGCTTAGGACTACTAAGCACAGATACGCAGTATTTT.

CDR3 in amino acids: CASSQDYSPGGDEKLFF. The DNA of the CDR3 is TGTGCCAGCAGCCAAGATTACAGTCCAGGGGGAGATGAAAAACTGTTTTTT. The chain uses TRBV14 and TRBJ1-4, with 7 bases matching TRBD1. CDR1 is SGHDN and CDR2 is FVKESK in the germline V gene. The junction had 10 bases not matched to a gene; V was cut back by 0 bases and J by 6 bases. CDR3 length: 17 amino acids.

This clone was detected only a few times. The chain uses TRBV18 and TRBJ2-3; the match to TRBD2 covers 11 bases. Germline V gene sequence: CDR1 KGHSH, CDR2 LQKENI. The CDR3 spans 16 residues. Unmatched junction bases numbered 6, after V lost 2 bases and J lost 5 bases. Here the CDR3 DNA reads TGTGCCAGCTCACCAGGGTTAGCGGGGGGGCAAGATACGCAGTATTTT. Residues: CASSPGLAGGQDTQYF. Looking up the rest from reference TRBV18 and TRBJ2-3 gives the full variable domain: NAGVMQNPRHLVRRRGQEARLRCSPMKGHSHVYWYRQLPEEGLKFMVYLQKENIIDESGMPKERFSAEFPKEGPSILRIQQVVRGDSAAYFCASSPGLAGGQDTQYFGPGTRLTVL.

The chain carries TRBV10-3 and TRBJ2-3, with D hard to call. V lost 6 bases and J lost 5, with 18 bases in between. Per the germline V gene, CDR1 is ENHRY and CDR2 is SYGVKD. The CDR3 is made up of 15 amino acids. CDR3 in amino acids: CAISEAALRRDTQYF. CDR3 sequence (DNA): TGTGCCATCAGCGAGGCAGCGCTAAGAAGAGATACGCAGTATTTT.

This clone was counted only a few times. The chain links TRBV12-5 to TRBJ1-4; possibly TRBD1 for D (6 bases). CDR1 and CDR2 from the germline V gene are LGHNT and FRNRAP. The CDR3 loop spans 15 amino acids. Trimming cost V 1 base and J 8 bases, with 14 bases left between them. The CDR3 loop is CASGLGGGLGEKLFF. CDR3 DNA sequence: TGTGCTAGTGGTTTGGGGGGGGGCCTAGGGGAAAAACTGTTTTTT. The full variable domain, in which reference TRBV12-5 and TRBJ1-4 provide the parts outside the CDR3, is DARVTQTPRHKVTEMGQEVTMRCQPILGHNTVFWYRQTMMQGLELLAYFRNRAPLDDSGMPKDRFSAEMPDATLATLKIQPSEPRDSAVYFCASGLGGGLGEKLFFGSGTQLSVL.

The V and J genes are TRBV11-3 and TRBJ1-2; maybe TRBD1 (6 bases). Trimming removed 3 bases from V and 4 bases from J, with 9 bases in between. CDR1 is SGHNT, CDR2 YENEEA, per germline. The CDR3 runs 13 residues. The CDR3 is CASSFQQGYGYTF. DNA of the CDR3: TGTGCCAGCAGCTTCCAACAGGGCTATGGCTACACCTTC.

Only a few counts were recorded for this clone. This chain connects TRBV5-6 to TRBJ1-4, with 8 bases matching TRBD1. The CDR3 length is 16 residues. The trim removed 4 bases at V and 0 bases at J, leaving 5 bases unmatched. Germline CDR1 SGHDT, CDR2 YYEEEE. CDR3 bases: TGTGCCAGCAGCATGACAGGGGTGGCAACTAATGAAAAACTGTTTTTT. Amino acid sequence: CASSMTGVATNEKLFF.

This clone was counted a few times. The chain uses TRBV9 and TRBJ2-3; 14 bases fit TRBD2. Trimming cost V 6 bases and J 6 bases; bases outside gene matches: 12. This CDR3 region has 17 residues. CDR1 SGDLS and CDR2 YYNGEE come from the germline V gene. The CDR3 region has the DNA TGTGCCAGCACAGGGGGTTGGGGACTAGCGGGGGAGGATACGCAGTATTTT. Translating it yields CASTGGWGLAGEDTQYF.

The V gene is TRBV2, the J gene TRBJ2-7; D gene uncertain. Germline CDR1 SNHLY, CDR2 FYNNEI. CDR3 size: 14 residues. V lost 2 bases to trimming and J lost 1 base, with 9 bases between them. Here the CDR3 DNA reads TGTGCCAGCAGTGAAAGAGGTATATCCTACGAGCAGTACTTC. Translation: CASSERGISYEQYF.

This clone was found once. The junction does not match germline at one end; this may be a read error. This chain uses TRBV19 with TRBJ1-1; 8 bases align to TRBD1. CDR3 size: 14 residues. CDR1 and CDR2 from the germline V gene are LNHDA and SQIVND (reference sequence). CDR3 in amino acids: CASSAPPGQAIEIF. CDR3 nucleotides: TGTGCCAGTAGTGCGCCCCCGGGACAGGCCATAGAGATCTTT.

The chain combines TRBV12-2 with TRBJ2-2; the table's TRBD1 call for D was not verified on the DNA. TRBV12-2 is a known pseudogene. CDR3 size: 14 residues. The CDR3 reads CASRSHQGFGELFF. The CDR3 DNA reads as TGTGCAAGTCGTTCCCACCAGGGTTTCGGGGAGCTGTTTTTT.

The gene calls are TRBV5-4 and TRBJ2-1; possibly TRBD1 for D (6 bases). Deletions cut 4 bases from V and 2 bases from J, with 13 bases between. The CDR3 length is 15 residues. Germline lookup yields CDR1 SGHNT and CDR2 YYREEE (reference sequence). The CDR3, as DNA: TGTGCCAGCAGCCCCTTAAGGGGGACCTACAATGAGCAGTTCTTC. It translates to CASSPLRGTYNEQFF. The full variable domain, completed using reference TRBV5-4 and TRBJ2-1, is ETGVTQSPTHLIKTRGQQVTLRCSSQSGHNTVSWYQQALGQGPQFIFQYYREEENGRGNFPPRFSGLQFPNYSSELNVNALELDDSALYLCASSPLRGTYNEQFFGPGTRLTVL.

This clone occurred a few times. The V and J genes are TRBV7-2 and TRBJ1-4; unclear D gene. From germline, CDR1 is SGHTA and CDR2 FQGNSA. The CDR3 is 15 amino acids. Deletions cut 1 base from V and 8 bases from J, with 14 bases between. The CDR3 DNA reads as TGTGCCAGCAGCTTAGTGCGGGCCGGAAGAGAAAAACTGTTTTTT. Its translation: CASSLVRAGREKLFF.

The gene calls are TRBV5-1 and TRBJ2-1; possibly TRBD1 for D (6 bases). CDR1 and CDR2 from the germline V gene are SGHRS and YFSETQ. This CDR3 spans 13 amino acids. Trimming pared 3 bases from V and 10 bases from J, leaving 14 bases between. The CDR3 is CASSSGQFGEQFF. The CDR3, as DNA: TGCGCCAGCAGCTCCGGACAGTTTGGGGAGCAGTTCTTC.

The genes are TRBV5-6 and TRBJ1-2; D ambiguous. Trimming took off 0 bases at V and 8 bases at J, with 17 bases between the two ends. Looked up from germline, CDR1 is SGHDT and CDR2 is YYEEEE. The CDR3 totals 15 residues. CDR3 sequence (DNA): TGTGCCAGCAGCTTGGTAGTAGCGGCGCCGTCGGGCTACACCTTC. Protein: CASSLVVAAPSGYTF.

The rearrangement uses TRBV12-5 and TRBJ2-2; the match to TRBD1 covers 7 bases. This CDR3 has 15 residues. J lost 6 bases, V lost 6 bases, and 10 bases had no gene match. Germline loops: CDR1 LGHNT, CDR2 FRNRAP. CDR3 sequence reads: CASGPPTGWAGELFF. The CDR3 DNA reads TGTGCTAGTGGACCGCCGACAGGGTGGGCCGGGGAGCTGTTTTTT.

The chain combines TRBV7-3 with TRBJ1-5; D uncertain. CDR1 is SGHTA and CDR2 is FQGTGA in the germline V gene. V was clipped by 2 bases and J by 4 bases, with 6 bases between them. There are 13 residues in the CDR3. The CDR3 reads CASSLGLNQPQHF. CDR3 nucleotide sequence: TGTGCCAGCAGCTTAGGCTTGAATCAGCCCCAGCATTTT.